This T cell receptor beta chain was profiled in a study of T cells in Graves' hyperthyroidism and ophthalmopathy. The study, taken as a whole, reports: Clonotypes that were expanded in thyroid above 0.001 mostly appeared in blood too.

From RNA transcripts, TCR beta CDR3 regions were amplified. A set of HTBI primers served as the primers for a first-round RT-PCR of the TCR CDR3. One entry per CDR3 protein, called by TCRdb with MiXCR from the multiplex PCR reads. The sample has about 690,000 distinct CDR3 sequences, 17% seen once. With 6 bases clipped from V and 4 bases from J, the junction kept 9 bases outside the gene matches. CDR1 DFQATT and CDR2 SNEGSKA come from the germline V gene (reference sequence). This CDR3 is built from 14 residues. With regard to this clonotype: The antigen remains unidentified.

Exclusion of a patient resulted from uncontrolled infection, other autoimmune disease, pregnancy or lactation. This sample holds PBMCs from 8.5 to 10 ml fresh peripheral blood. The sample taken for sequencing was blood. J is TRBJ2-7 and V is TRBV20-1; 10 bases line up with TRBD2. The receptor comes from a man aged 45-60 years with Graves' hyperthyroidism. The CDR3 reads CSAQVVAGGYEQYF. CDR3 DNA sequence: TGCAGTGCCCAGGTAGTAGCGGGAGGTTACGAGCAGTACTTC.